This TCR beta chain is drawn from a study of T cell responses to AZD1222 COVID-19 vaccine. Notes on the study in general: It should be noted that donors were predominantly white British and more often female, and clonal diversity was possibly underestimated. Nearly half of unique spike-specific TCRs reportedly avoided B.1.351 and B.1.1.7 mutated regions.

Clones were read by immunoSEQ multiplex PCR, and TCRdb kept only the in-frame ones, dropping some. The table shows some 86,000 clones, with about 90% occurring only once. Deletions cut 5 bases from V and 7 bases from J, with 18 bases between. Germline values: CDR1 GTSNPN, CDR2 SVGIG (reference sequence). The CDR3 loop spans 14 amino acids. Notes on this clone: Its target is unknown.

The receptor was isolated from an adult in good health. The rearrangement uses TRBV30 and TRBJ2-1; tentatively, D is TRBD2 (5 bases). Sequences were derived from peripheral blood, sampled on day 0 of AZD1222 vaccination. The DNA of the CDR3 is TGTGCCTGGCACCGCCCGTCGGGGTTGAATGAGCAGTTCTTC. Protein: CAWHRPSGLNEQFF.